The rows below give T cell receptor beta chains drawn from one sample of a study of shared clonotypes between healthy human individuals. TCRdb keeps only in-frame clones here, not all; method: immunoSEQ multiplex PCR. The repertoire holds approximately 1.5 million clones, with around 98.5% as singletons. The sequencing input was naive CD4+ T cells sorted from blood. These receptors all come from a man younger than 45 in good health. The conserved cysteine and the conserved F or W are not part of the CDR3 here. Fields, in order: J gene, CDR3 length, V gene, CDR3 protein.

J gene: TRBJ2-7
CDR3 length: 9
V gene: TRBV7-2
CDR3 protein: ASSLDYEQY

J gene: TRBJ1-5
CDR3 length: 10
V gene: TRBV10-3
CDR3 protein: AISERDQPQH

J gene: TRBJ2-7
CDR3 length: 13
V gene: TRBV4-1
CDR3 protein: ASSQGLAVNYEQY

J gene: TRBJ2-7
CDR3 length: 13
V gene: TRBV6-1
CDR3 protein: ASSEFGGRNYEQY

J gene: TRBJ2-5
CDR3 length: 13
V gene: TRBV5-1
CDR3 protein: ASSLTSGSEETQY

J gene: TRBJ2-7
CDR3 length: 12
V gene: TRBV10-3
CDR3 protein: AISESQGEHEQY

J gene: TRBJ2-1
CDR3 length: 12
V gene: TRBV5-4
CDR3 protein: ASSLVLGVNEQF

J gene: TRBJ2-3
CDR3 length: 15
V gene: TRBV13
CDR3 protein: ASSLGERRKRTDTQY

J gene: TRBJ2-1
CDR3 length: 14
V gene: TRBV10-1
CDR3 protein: ASSGSSASSYNEQF

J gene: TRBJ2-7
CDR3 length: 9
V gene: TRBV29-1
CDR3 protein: SVVTTYEQY

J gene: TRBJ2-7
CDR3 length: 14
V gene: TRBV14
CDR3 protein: ASSQEDFPRSYEQY

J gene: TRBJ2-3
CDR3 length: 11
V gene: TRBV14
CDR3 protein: ASSQALSDTQY

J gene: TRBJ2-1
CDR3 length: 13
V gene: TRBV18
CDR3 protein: ASSPRSGTANEQF

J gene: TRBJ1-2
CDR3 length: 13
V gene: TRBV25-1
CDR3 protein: ASSPPGDRTHGYT

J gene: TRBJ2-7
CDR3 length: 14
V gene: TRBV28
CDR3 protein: ASSLPRTGVNYEQY

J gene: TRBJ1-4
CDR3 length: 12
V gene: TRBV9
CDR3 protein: ASSISATNEKLF

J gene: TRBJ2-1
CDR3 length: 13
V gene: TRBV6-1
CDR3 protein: ASTRAWDGAWEQF

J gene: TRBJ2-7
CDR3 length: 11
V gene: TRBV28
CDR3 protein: ASSFTGPYEQY

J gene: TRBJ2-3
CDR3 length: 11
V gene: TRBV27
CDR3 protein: ASSFVSTDTQY

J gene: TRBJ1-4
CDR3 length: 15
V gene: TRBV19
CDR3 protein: ASSMLPPGRRDEKLF

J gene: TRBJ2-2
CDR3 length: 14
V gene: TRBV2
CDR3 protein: ASSALGRRSTGELF

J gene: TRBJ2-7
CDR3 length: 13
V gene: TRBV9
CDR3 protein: ASRLRDRETYEQY

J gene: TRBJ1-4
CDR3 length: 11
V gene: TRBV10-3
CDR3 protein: AINGQPNEKLF

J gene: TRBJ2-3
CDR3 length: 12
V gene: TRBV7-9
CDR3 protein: ASSPRAQTDTQY

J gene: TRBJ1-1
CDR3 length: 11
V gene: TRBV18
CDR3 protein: ASSPRLETEAF

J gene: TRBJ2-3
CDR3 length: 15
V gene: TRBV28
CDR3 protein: ASRSPGLAASTDTQY

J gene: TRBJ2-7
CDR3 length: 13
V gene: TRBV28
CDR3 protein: ASRMTGGSSYEQY

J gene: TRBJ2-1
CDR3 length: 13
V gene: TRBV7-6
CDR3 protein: ASSLAGAWVNEQF

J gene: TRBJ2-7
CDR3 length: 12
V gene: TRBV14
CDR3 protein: ASSQDGLLGSSY

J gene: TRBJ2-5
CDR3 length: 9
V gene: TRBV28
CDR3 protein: ASSFTETQY

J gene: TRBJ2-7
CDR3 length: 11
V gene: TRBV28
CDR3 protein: ASSWGQVYEQY

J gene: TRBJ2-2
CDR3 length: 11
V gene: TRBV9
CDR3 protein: ASSVAITGELF

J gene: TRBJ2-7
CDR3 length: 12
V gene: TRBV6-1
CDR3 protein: ASGTSGTPYEQY

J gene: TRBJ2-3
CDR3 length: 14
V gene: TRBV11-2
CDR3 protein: ASSSTGGAGLDTQY

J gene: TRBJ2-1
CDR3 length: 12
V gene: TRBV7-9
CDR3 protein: ASSLWRTGNEQF

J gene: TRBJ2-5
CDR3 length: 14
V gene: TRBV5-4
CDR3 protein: ASSPPKSTWGETQY

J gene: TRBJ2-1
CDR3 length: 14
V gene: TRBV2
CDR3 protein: ASSVLRTSIYNEQF

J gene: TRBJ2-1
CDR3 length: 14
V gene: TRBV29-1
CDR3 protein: SALRGHGSSYNEQF

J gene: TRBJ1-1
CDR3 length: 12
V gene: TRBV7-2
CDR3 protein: ASSLVRVNTEAF

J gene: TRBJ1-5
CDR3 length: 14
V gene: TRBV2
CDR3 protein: ASSEALRGSGQPQH

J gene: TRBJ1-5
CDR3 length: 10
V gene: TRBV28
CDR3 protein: ATVGPFPPQH

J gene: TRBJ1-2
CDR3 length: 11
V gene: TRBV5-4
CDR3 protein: ASSPGGGYGYT

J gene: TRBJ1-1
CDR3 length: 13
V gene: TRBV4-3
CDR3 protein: ASSLDLNRDTEAF

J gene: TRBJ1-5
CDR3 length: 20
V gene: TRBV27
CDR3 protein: ASRKGQGAKIGGSYSNQPQH

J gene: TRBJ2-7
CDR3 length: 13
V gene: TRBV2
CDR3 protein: ASSEAGAVSYEQY

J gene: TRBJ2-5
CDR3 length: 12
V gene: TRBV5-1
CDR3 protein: ASSLGSAGETQY

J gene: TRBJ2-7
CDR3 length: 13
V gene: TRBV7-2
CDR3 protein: ASSLTRVSSYEQY

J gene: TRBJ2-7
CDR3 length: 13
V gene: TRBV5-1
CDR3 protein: ASTDPRTGLNEQY

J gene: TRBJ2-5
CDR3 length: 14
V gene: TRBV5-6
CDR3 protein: ASSLEGRDRLETQY

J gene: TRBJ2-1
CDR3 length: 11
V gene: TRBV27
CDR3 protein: ASSEGVYNEQF

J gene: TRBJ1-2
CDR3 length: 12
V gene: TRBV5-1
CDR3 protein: ASSVGQGNEHYT

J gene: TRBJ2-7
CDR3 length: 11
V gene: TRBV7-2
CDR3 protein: ASTPGTIYEQY